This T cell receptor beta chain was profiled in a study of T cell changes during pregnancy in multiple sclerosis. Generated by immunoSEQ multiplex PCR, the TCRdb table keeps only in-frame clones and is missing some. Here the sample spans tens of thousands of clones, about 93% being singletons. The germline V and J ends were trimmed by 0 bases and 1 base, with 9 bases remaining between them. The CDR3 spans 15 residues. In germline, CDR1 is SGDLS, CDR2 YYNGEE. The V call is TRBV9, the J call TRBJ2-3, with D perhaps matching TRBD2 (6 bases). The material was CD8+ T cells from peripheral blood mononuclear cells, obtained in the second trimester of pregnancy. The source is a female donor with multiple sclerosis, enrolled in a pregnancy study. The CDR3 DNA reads TGTGCCAGCAGCGTAGGGGACTTTCGCACAGATACGCAGTATTTT. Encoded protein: CASSVGDFRTDTQYF.